This T cell receptor (beta chain) emerged from a study of T cells after yellow fever vaccination. Overall study: SMART-Seq v4 Ultra Low Input handled preparation of low-cell-number fractions.

The study, taken as a whole, reports: Post-booster reappearance was seen for most primary-vaccination clones (about 96% CD4, around 90% CD8). Weaker overall was a secondary response that nonetheless peaked faster, on day 5 versus 15.

This clonotype showed up many times. The antigen remains unidentified. The CDR3 length is 15 residues. CDR1 is MGHDK and CDR2 is SYGVNS in the germline V gene. The V end lost 3 bases, the J end lost 5 bases, and 14 bases lay between the germline ends. 5'RACE template switching added a universal primer site and UMIs to TCR cDNA. TCRdb recomputed calls from the 5' RACE reads with MiXCR, one row per CDR3 protein. The table lists approximately 120,000 distinct CDR3 sequences, 7.4% of them singletons, with just under 2.5% in the top ten. The TCR was taken from a man between 18 and 35 years old who received the YFV17D yellow fever vaccine. The V and J genes are TRBV25-1 and TRBJ2-4, with D uncertain. Source: CD4+ T cells sorted from PBMCs, taken 10 to 11 days after the first yellow fever vaccination. The CDR3 sequence: CASSDGQNRENIQYF. The CDR3 DNA sequence: TGTGCCAGCAGTGATGGGCAGAACAGAGAAAACATTCAGTACTTC.